Listed below are T cell receptor beta chains from one sample, sequenced in a study of blood T cell repertoires in COVID-19. The assay was immunoSEQ multiplex PCR, and TCRdb's table has in-frame clones only and misses some. This table holds approximately 270,000 clones, around 90% found once. Sequenced: PBMCs or T cells enriched from blood (not recorded which). These receptors were taken from a young woman with acute COVID-19. The CDR3 runs from the conserved cysteine through the conserved F or W. Each record gives: J gene, V gene, clone size, CDR3 length, D gene, CDR3 protein, CDR3 DNA. A D gene is named only where the DNA matches it firmly. Expanded clones get a size class; other rows say once, few or many, or leave the size out.

j_call: TRBJ1-3; v_call: TRBV11-2; clone_size: NA; cdr3_length: 14; d_call: TRBD1; cdr3_aa: CASSGTDSGNTIYF; cdr3_nt: TGTGCCAGCAGCGGGACAGACTCTGGAAACACCATATATTTT
j_call: TRBJ2-3; v_call: TRBV2; clone_size: NA; cdr3_length: 17; d_call: TRBD2; cdr3_aa: CASSEAAAGAGLDTQYF; cdr3_nt: TGTGCCAGCAGTGAAGCGGCAGCGGGGGCAGGGTTAGATACGCAGTATTTT
j_call: TRBJ2-4; v_call: TRBV4-2; clone_size: NA; cdr3_length: 17; d_call: NA; cdr3_aa: CASSQDPLGEGKNIQYF; cdr3_nt: TGTGCCAGCAGCCAAGATCCCCTCGGAGAAGGCAAAAACATTCAGTACTTC
j_call: TRBJ2-5; v_call: TRBV11-2; clone_size: NA; cdr3_length: 13; d_call: TRBD1; cdr3_aa: CASSWDRAGTQYF; cdr3_nt: TGTGCCAGCAGCTGGGACAGGGCAGGGACCCAGTACTTC
j_call: TRBJ1-2; v_call: TRBV28; clone_size: NA; cdr3_length: 13; d_call: TRBD1; cdr3_aa: CASSSTGGYGYTF; cdr3_nt: TGTGCCAGCAGTTCGACAGGGGGGTATGGCTACACCTTC
j_call: TRBJ2-7; v_call: TRBV29-1; clone_size: NA; cdr3_length: 13; d_call: NA; cdr3_aa: CSVKPGESYEQYF; cdr3_nt: TGCAGCGTTAAACCGGGAGAGTCCTACGAGCAGTACTTC
j_call: TRBJ1-3; v_call: TRBV5-1; clone_size: NA; cdr3_length: 16; d_call: NA; cdr3_aa: CASSLASTGSGNTIYF; cdr3_nt: TGCGCCAGCAGCTTGGCATCTACAGGCTCTGGAAACACCATATATTTT
j_call: TRBJ2-1; v_call: TRBV7-3; clone_size: NA; cdr3_length: 16; d_call: TRBD2; cdr3_aa: CASSLTGLAAYNEQFF; cdr3_nt: TGTGCCAGCAGCTTAACGGGACTAGCCGCCTACAATGAGCAGTTCTTC
j_call: TRBJ2-7; v_call: TRBV5-1; clone_size: NA; cdr3_length: 16; d_call: TRBD1; cdr3_aa: CASSAGDRTLSYEQYF; cdr3_nt: TGCGCCAGCAGCGCCGGGGACAGAACTTTATCCTACGAGCAGTACTTC
j_call: TRBJ2-1; v_call: TRBV19; clone_size: NA; cdr3_length: 18; d_call: TRBD2; cdr3_aa: CASSIALLAGGINNEQFF; cdr3_nt: TGTGCCAGTAGTATTGCCCTACTAGCGGGAGGTATCAACAATGAGCAGTTCTTC
j_call: TRBJ2-7; v_call: TRBV3-1/TRBV3-2; clone_size: NA; cdr3_length: 16; d_call: NA; cdr3_aa: CASSITFPIVLDEQYF; cdr3_nt: TGTGCCAGCAGCATTACTTTTCCCATCGTGTTAGACGAGCAGTACTTC
j_call: TRBJ2-1; v_call: TRBV7-9; clone_size: NA; cdr3_length: 13; d_call: TRBD2; cdr3_aa: CASSRGGPNEQFF; cdr3_nt: TGTGCCAGCAGCCGGGGAGGGCCAAATGAGCAGTTCTTC
j_call: TRBJ2-3; v_call: TRBV27; clone_size: once; cdr3_length: 13; d_call: NA; cdr3_aa: CASSSAVTDTQYF; cdr3_nt: TGTGCCAGCAGTTCGGCGGTCACAGATACGCAGTATTTT
j_call: TRBJ2-5; v_call: TRBV5-1; clone_size: NA; cdr3_length: 16; d_call: TRBD1; cdr3_aa: CASSLGTGGGQETQYF; cdr3_nt: TGCGCCAGCAGCCTAGGGACAGGGGGAGGCCAAGAGACCCAGTACTTC
j_call: TRBJ2-1; v_call: TRBV7-6; clone_size: NA; cdr3_length: 15; d_call: TRBD1; cdr3_aa: CASSLAGTGNNEQFF; cdr3_nt: TGTGCCAGCAGCTTAGCTGGGACAGGGAACAATGAGCAGTTCTTC
j_call: TRBJ2-3; v_call: TRBV4-2; clone_size: NA; cdr3_length: 18; d_call: TRBD2; cdr3_aa: CASSQSLAGGPGADTQYF; cdr3_nt: TGTGCCAGCAGCCAGTCCTTAGCGGGAGGGCCAGGGGCAGATACGCAGTATTTT
j_call: TRBJ2-5; v_call: TRBV24-1; clone_size: NA; cdr3_length: 17; d_call: TRBD1; cdr3_aa: CATSDRSADRYQETQYF; cdr3_nt: TGTGCCACCAGTGACCGTTCCGCGGACAGGTACCAAGAGACCCAGTACTTC
j_call: TRBJ2-1; v_call: TRBV3-1/TRBV3-2; clone_size: NA; cdr3_length: 12; d_call: TRBD2; cdr3_aa: CASSPGLAGVFF; cdr3_nt: TGTGCCAGCAGCCCCGGACTAGCGGGAGTTTTCTTC
j_call: TRBJ2-5; v_call: TRBV11-2; clone_size: NA; cdr3_length: 15; d_call: NA; cdr3_aa: CASSLKELGQETQYF; cdr3_nt: TGTGCCAGCAGTTTAAAGGAACTAGGTCAAGAGACCCAGTACTTC
j_call: TRBJ1-4; v_call: TRBV10-3; clone_size: NA; cdr3_length: 16; d_call: NA; cdr3_aa: CAISDRGGATNEKLFF; cdr3_nt: TGTGCCATCAGTGATCGCGGCGGTGCAACTAATGAAAAACTGTTTTTT
j_call: TRBJ1-1; v_call: TRBV12-3/TRBV12-4; clone_size: few; cdr3_length: 11; d_call: NA; cdr3_aa: CASIVNTEAFF; cdr3_nt: TGTGCCAGCATCGTGAACACTGAAGCTTTCTTT
j_call: TRBJ1-3; v_call: TRBV6-6; clone_size: NA; cdr3_length: 15; d_call: NA; cdr3_aa: CASTPSGGFGATIYF; cdr3_nt: TGTGCCAGCACTCCCTCGGGGGGCTTTGGTGCCACCATATATTTT
j_call: TRBJ2-1; v_call: TRBV4-3; clone_size: NA; cdr3_length: 16; d_call: NA; cdr3_aa: CASSQETLAAHNEQFF; cdr3_nt: TGCGCCAGCAGCCAAGAAACCCTAGCCGCACACAATGAGCAGTTCTTC
j_call: TRBJ2-1; v_call: TRBV18; clone_size: NA; cdr3_length: 14; d_call: NA; cdr3_aa: CASSPPMVGGVQFF; cdr3_nt: TGTGCCAGCTCACCACCCATGGTAGGCGGTGTGCAGTTCTTC
j_call: TRBJ1-6; v_call: TRBV18; clone_size: NA; cdr3_length: 15; d_call: NA; cdr3_aa: CASSPRSRSNSPLHF; cdr3_nt: TGTGCCAGCTCACCACGTTCACGCAGTAATTCACCCCTCCACTTT
j_call: TRBJ1-5; v_call: TRBV27; clone_size: NA; cdr3_length: 16; d_call: TRBD1; cdr3_aa: CASSPLTGNSNQPQHF; cdr3_nt: TGTGCCAGCAGCCCATTGACAGGGAATAGCAATCAGCCCCAGCATTTT
j_call: TRBJ2-1; v_call: TRBV28; clone_size: NA; cdr3_length: 12; d_call: NA; cdr3_aa: CASKQGGNEQFF; cdr3_nt: TGTGCCAGCAAGCAGGGAGGAAATGAGCAGTTCTTC
j_call: TRBJ2-1; v_call: TRBV4-1; clone_size: NA; cdr3_length: 12; d_call: NA; cdr3_aa: CASSQGTEGPFF; cdr3_nt: TGCGCCAGCAGCCAAGGGACAGAGGGACCGTTCTTC
j_call: TRBJ2-3; v_call: TRBV4-1; clone_size: NA; cdr3_length: 14; d_call: NA; cdr3_aa: CASSQGVISDTQYF; cdr3_nt: TGCGCCAGCAGCCAAGGCGTGATCTCAGATACGCAGTATTTT
j_call: TRBJ2-3; v_call: TRBV7-2; clone_size: NA; cdr3_length: 13; d_call: NA; cdr3_aa: CASSLDGTPPEYF; cdr3_nt: TGTGCCAGCAGCTTAGATGGGACTCCCCCTGAGTATTTT
j_call: TRBJ1-3; v_call: TRBV30; clone_size: NA; cdr3_length: 13; d_call: NA; cdr3_aa: CAWSPGSGNTIYF; cdr3_nt: TGTGCCTGGAGTCCAGGGTCTGGAAACACCATATATTTT
j_call: TRBJ1-2; v_call: TRBV28; clone_size: NA; cdr3_length: 13; d_call: NA; cdr3_aa: CASSGLWYGGYTF; cdr3_nt: TGTGCCAGCAGTGGACTATGGTATGGTGGCTACACCTTC
j_call: TRBJ2-7; v_call: TRBV5-1; clone_size: NA; cdr3_length: 16; d_call: TRBD2; cdr3_aa: CASSFNERAGGGEQYF; cdr3_nt: TGCGCCAGCAGCTTCAACGAAAGAGCGGGAGGAGGCGAGCAGTACTTC
j_call: TRBJ1-1; v_call: TRBV15; clone_size: NA; cdr3_length: 15; d_call: NA; cdr3_aa: CATSDRDGVNTEAFF; cdr3_nt: TGTGCCACCAGCGATCGGGATGGGGTGAACACTGAAGCTTTCTTT
j_call: TRBJ1-2; v_call: TRBV7-8; clone_size: NA; cdr3_length: 13; d_call: NA; cdr3_aa: CASQKSGGSGYTF; cdr3_nt: TGTGCCAGCCAGAAGTCTGGGGGGTCTGGCTACACCTTC
j_call: TRBJ1-5; v_call: TRBV7-9; clone_size: NA; cdr3_length: 15; d_call: NA; cdr3_aa: CASSFGGTSNQPQHF; cdr3_nt: TGTGCCAGCAGCTTTGGCGGAACTAGCAATCAGCCCCAGCATTTT
j_call: TRBJ1-5; v_call: TRBV7-2; clone_size: NA; cdr3_length: 13; d_call: TRBD1; cdr3_aa: CASSKQGGQPQHF; cdr3_nt: TGTGCCAGCAGTAAACAGGGGGGGCAGCCCCAGCATTTT
j_call: TRBJ2-6; v_call: TRBV4-1; clone_size: NA; cdr3_length: 17; d_call: TRBD1; cdr3_aa: CASSQARTGSGANVLTF; cdr3_nt: TGCGCCAGCAGCCAAGCGAGGACAGGGTCTGGGGCCAACGTCCTGACTTTC
j_call: TRBJ2-3; v_call: TRBV10-3; clone_size: NA; cdr3_length: 13; d_call: NA; cdr3_aa: CAISALNTDTQYF; cdr3_nt: TGTGCCATCAGTGCACTGAACACAGATACGCAGTATTTT
j_call: TRBJ1-1; v_call: TRBV4-1; clone_size: NA; cdr3_length: 15; d_call: NA; cdr3_aa: CASSPTGADYAEAFF; cdr3_nt: TGCGCCAGCAGCCCGACAGGAGCTGATTACGCTGAAGCTTTCTTT
j_call: TRBJ2-7; v_call: TRBV29-1; clone_size: NA; cdr3_length: 14; d_call: TRBD2; cdr3_aa: CSVFSGSGSYEQYF; cdr3_nt: TGCAGCGTTTTTAGCGGGAGTGGATCCTACGAGCAGTACTTC
j_call: TRBJ2-3; v_call: TRBV6-1; clone_size: NA; cdr3_length: 17; d_call: TRBD1; cdr3_aa: CASCAKDRGLLASTQYF; cdr3_nt: TGTGCCAGCTGTGCAAAGGACAGGGGGCTTCTAGCTAGTACGCAGTATTTT
j_call: TRBJ2-3; v_call: TRBV7-3; clone_size: NA; cdr3_length: 12; d_call: NA; cdr3_aa: CASSPGRDTQYF; cdr3_nt: TGTGCCAGCAGCCCTGGGAGGGATACGCAGTATTTT
j_call: TRBJ2-1; v_call: TRBV7-2; clone_size: NA; cdr3_length: 15; d_call: TRBD2; cdr3_aa: CASSDVPGGGNEQFF; cdr3_nt: TGTGCCAGCAGCGACGTCCCGGGAGGGGGCAATGAGCAGTTCTTC
j_call: TRBJ2-2; v_call: TRBV14; clone_size: NA; cdr3_length: 16; d_call: TRBD2; cdr3_aa: CASSQYISGRPGELFF; cdr3_nt: TGTGCCAGCAGCCAATACATTAGCGGGAGGCCCGGGGAGCTGTTTTTT